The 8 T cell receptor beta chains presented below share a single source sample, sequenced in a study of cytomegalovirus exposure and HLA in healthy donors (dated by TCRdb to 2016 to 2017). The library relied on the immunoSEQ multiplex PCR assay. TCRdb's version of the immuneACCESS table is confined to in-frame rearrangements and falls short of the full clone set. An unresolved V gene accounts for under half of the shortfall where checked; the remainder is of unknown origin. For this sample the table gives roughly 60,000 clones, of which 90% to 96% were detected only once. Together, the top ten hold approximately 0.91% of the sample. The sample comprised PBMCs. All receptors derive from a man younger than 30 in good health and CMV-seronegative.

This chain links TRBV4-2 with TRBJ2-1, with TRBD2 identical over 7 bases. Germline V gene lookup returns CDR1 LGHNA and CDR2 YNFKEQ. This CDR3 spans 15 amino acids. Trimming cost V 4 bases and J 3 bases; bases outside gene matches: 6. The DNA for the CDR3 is TGTGCCAGCAGCCTAACCGGGACTAACTACAATGAGCAGTTCTTC. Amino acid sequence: CASSLTGTNYNEQFF.

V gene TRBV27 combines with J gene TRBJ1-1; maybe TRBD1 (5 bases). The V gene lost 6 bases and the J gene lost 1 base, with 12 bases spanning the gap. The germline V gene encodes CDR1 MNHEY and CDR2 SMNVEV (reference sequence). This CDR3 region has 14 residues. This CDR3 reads CASSSGQKNTEAFF. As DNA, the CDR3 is TGTGCCAGCAGCTCAGGACAAAAGAACACTGAAGCTTTCTTT.

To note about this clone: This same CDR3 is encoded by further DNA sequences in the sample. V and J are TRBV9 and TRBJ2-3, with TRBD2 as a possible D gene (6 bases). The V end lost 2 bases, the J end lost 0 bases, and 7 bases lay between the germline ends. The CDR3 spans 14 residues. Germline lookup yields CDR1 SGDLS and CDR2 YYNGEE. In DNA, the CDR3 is TGTGCCAGCAGCGTGGGAGGTAGCACAGATACGCAGTATTTT. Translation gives CASSVGGSTDTQYF.

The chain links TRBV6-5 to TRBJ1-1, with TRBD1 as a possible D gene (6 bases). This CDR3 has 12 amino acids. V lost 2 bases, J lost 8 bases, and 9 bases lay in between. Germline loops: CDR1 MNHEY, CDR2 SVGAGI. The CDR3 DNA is TGTGCCAGCAGTTACGCAGGGGACGAAGCTTTCTTT. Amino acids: CASSYAGDEAFF.

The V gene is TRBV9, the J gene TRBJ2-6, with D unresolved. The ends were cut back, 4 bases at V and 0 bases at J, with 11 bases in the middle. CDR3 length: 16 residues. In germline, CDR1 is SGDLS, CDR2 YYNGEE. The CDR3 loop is CASSSSPSSGANVLTF. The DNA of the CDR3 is TGTGCCAGCAGCTCCTCACCGAGCTCTGGGGCCAACGTCCTGACTTTC.

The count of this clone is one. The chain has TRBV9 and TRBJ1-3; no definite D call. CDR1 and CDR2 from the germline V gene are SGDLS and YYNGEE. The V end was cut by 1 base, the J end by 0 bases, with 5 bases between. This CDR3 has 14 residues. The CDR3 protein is CASSVTYSGNTIYF. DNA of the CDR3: TGTGCCAGCAGCGTAACCTACTCTGGAAACACCATATATTTT.

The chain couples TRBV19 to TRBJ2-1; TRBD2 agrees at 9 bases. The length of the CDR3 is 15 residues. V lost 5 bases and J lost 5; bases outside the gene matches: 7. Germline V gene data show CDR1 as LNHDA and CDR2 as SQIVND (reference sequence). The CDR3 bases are TGTGCCAGTAGTGGTTCTCTAGCGGGACACAATGAGCAGTTCTTC. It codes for CASSGSLAGHNEQFF.

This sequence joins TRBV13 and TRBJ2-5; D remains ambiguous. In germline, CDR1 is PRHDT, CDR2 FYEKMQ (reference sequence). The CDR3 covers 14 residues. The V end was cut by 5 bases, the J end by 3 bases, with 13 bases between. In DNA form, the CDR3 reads TGTGCCAGCAGCACCCGCTCAGGCGAAGAGACCCAGTACTTC. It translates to CASSTRSGEETQYF. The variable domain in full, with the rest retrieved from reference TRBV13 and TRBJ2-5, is AAGVIQSPRHLIKEKRETATLKCYPIPRHDTVYWYQQGPGQDPQFLISFYEKMQSDKGSIPDRFSAQQFSDYHSELNMSSLELGDSALYFCASSTRSGEETQYFGPGTRLLVL.